The 23 T cell receptor beta chains in this list originate from one sample, sequenced in a study of OX40 agonist ivuxolimab in advanced cancers. Libraries were prepared by immunoSEQ multiplex PCR; TCRdb keeps only in-frame clonotypes and omits some of them. Among around 80,000 clones listed, 85% were seen once. The sequencing here drew on CD4+ or CD8+ T cells sorted from blood, taken in a trial of the OX40 agonist ivuxolimab. The receptors were gathered from an adult with an advanced solid tumor such as melanoma, head and neck, liver or kidney cancer.

This clone has only a few counts. The rearrangement links TRBV7-8 to TRBJ1-2; weak D call: TRBD1 (6 bases). CDR3 length: 18 amino acids. V was clipped by 2 bases and J by 7 bases, with 26 bases between them. Germline lookup yields CDR1 SGHVS and CDR2 FQNEAQ. The CDR3: CASSLRAGGPQKAIGYTF. CDR3 DNA sequence: TGTGCCAGCAGCTTACGGGCCGGGGGGCCCCAAAAGGCGATTGGCTACACCTTC.

V usage is TRBV14 and J usage is TRBJ2-7, with D possibly being TRBD1 or TRBD2 (5 bases each). Germline CDR1 reads SGHDN; CDR2 reads FVKESK. V shed 4 bases and J shed 2 bases, with 15 bases lying between them. This CDR3 has 15 residues. The CDR3 sequence is CASSPRWGNPYEQYF. The CDR3 DNA reads as TGTGCCAGCAGCCCCCGGTGGGGGAATCCCTACGAGCAGTACTTC.

This clone came up once. This chain joins TRBV27 and TRBJ1-3; D uncertain. V dropped 6 bases and J dropped 4 bases, with 10 bases sitting between them. The V gene's germline CDR1 is MNHEY and CDR2 SMNVEV (reference sequence). The CDR3 has 13 residues. In DNA, the CDR3 is TGTGCCAGCAGCCCTTGGGCGGGAAACACCATATATTTT. As protein: CASSPWAGNTIYF.

V is TRBV27 and J is TRBJ2-7, with D perhaps matching TRBD1 (6 bases). Trimming pared 0 bases from V and 7 bases from J, leaving 22 bases between. Germline-derived CDR1 and CDR2 are MNHEY and SMNVEV (reference sequence). There are 17 residues in the CDR3. The CDR3 DNA sequence: TGTGCCAGCAGTTTATCGAGAAATGGGGGCAGGGCGGGTGAGCAGTACTTC. It encodes CASSLSRNGGRAGEQYF.

In its sample, this clone was seen once. The genes are TRBV2 and TRBJ1-6; a possible D gene is TRBD1 (5 bases). Looked up from germline, CDR1 is SNHLY and CDR2 is FYNNEI. The CDR3 runs 16 residues. Trimming took off 0 bases at V and 5 bases at J, with 11 bases between the two ends. The CDR3 bases are TGTGCCAGCAGTGAAGCTGGGGGGAATAATAATTCACCCCTCCACTTT. Protein sequence: CASSEAGGNNNSPLHF.

Here the CDR3 reads CASRPYTIYF. The CDR3 DNA is TGTGCCAGCAGACCCTACACCATATATTTT. V usage is TRBV2 and J usage is TRBJ1-3; no reliable D call. V dropped 6 bases and J dropped 8 bases, with 5 bases sitting between them. The CDR3 consists of 10 residues. In germline, CDR1 is SNHLY, CDR2 FYNNEI.

The V gene is TRBV5-5, the J gene TRBJ1-5; 10 nucleotides match TRBD1. V lost 4 bases, J lost 8 bases, and 9 bases stayed unmatched. This CDR3 is built from 15 residues. CDR1 is SGHKS, CDR2 YYEKEE, per germline (reference sequence). The CDR3 reads CASSPAGTGVKPQHF. CDR3 nucleotide sequence: TGTGCCAGCAGCCCGGCCGGGACAGGGGTTAAGCCCCAGCATTTT.

This chain joins TRBV28 and TRBJ2-3, with 8 positions matching TRBD2. The CDR3 consists of 15 residues. After removal of 5 bases from V and 2 bases from J, the junction contained 6 bases not matched to a gene. Per germline, CDR1 MDHEN and CDR2 SYDVKM. The DNA of the CDR3 is TGTGCCAGCAGTCCCATAGCGGGGCACACAGATACGCAGTATTTT. Protein sequence: CASSPIAGHTDTQYF.

In nucleotides, the CDR3 is TGTGCCAGCAGCTTAGACGCGGGCCATACGCAGTATTTT. Its translation is CASSLDAGHTQYF. J is TRBJ2-3 and V is TRBV11-2; a weak D match, TRBD2 (5 bases). Germline lookup yields CDR1 SGHAT and CDR2 FQNNGV. Trimming left V 0 bases short and J 7 bases short, with 8 bases between. The CDR3 is 13 residues long.

The chain uses TRBV6-1 and TRBJ1-2; TRBD1 matches 10 bases. In germline, CDR1 is MNHNS, CDR2 SASEGT. Trimming took 4 bases from V and 6 from J; bases not matched to a gene: 8. The CDR3 has 15 residues. This CDR3 is CASSARDRGVDGYTF. The CDR3 coding sequence is TGTGCCAGCAGTGCCCGGGACAGGGGAGTAGATGGCTACACCTTC.

Relative to its sample, this clone is medium-sized. Other nucleotide sequences from this sample produce the same CDR3. The chain uses TRBV4-2 and TRBJ1-5, with unresolved D. The CDR3 runs to 14 residues. Germline CDR1 and CDR2: LGHNA and YNFKEQ. Trimming shortened V by 1 base and J by 2 bases, and 6 bases separated the two germline ends. The CDR3 DNA reads TGTGCCAGCAGCCAAGGGGAGGGCAATCAGCCCCAGCATTTT. It codes for CASSQGEGNQPQHF.

The J gene is TRBJ1-6, the V gene TRBV19; 7 nucleotides line up with TRBD1. In germline, CDR1 is LNHDA, CDR2 SQIVND (reference sequence). V lost 7 bases and J lost 9; bases outside the gene matches: 9. The CDR3 contains 14 residues. This CDR3 is CASTLTGSSSPLHF. Written as DNA, the CDR3 is TGTGCCAGTACCCTGACAGGGTCGAGTTCACCCCTCCACTTT.

J is TRBJ2-5 and V is TRBV6-5; D could derive from TRBD1 or TRBD2 (6 bases each). Trimming removed 5 bases from V and 4 bases from J, with 17 bases in between. The germline V gene has CDR1 MNHEY and CDR2 SVGAGI. The CDR3 length is 15 residues. In nucleotides, the CDR3 is TGTGCCAGCAGTACGAAAGGGGGGCGGTCAGAGACCCAGTACTTC. Translating it yields CASSTKGGRSETQYF.

This clone was counted once. The J gene is TRBJ2-7, the V gene TRBV12-5, with D perhaps assigned TRBD1 or TRBD2 (5 bases each). Germline V gene lookup returns CDR1 LGHNT and CDR2 FRNRAP. CDR3 length: 14 amino acids. V was shortened by 5 bases and J by 1 base, with 12 bases between the two germline ends. The CDR3 DNA follows: TGTGCTAGTGGTGGGGCGGGCAATTCCTACGAGCAGTACTTC. Translated, it gives CASGGAGNSYEQYF.

A single count supports this clone. This chain uses TRBV2 with TRBJ1-1; no clear D gene. Germline V lookup: CDR1 SNHLY, CDR2 FYNNEI. Trimming took 5 bases from V and 0 from J, leaving 10 bases between them. CDR3 length: 14 amino acids. This CDR3 is CASSREKMNTEAFF. For the CDR3, the DNA is TGTGCCAGCAGTCGCGAGAAGATGAACACTGAAGCTTTCTTT.

This chain connects TRBV4-3 to TRBJ2-1, with D perhaps matching TRBD2 (5 bases). The CDR3 consists of 14 residues. Per germline, CDR1 LGHNA and CDR2 YSLEER. The germline V and J ends were trimmed by 4 bases and 3 bases, with 10 bases remaining between them. Here the CDR3 reads CASSRDSDYNEQFF. The DNA for the CDR3 is TGCGCCAGCAGCCGTGATAGCGACTACAATGAGCAGTTCTTC.

This clone has a single count. V gene TRBV7-2 combines with J gene TRBJ2-5; 10 nucleotides align to TRBD2. CDR3 length equals 16 residues. The germline gives CDR1 SGHTA, CDR2 FQGNSA. Trimming removed 5 bases from V and 5 bases from J; junction bases left unmatched: 11. The CDR3 protein is CASSLSSGGAYETQYF. CDR3 nucleotide sequence: TGTGCCAGCAGCCTCTCAAGCGGGGGGGCCTATGAGACCCAGTACTTC.

Only a few counts were recorded for this clone. This sequence joins TRBV4-3 and TRBJ1-2, with 8 nucleotides matching TRBD1. After removal of 3 bases from V and 7 bases from J, the junction contained 7 bases not matched to a gene. This CDR3 spans 14 amino acids. CDR1 and CDR2 (germline): LGHNA, YSLEER. CDR3 coding DNA: TGCGCCAGCAGCCAGCTTGGACAGGGACTTGGCTACACCTTC. It codes for CASSQLGQGLGYTF.

This clone turned up a few times. The chain recombines TRBV19 with TRBJ2-5, with TRBD2 as a possible D gene (6 bases). V lost 5 bases and J lost 7, with 20 bases in between. This CDR3 comprises 15 residues. CDR1 and CDR2 (germline): LNHDA, SQIVND (reference sequence). CDR3 loop: CASSGGSSPGPTQYF. CDR3 coding DNA: TGTGCCAGTAGTGGAGGGTCCTCCCCCGGACCGACCCAGTACTTC.

CDR3 protein: CASRAGSGRYEQYF. In DNA, the CDR3 is TGTGCCAGCAGAGCGGGAAGTGGCCGTTACGAGCAGTACTTC. The chain links TRBV2 to TRBJ2-7, with TRBD2 matching over 7 bases. V lost 6 bases and J lost 4; bases outside the gene matches: 9. The germline V gene has CDR1 SNHLY and CDR2 FYNNEI. CDR3 length: 14 amino acids.

The chain uses TRBV11-2 and TRBJ1-5; TRBD1 is a possible D gene (5 bases). V lost 5 bases and J lost 0, with 11 bases in between. This CDR3 is built from 15 residues. Germline V lookup: CDR1 SGHAT, CDR2 FQNNGV. The CDR3 nucleotides read TGTGCCAGCAGCCGGGACGGAAATAGCAATCAGCCCCAGCATTTT. Its protein product is CASSRDGNSNQPQHF.

The rearrangement joins TRBV9 to TRBJ2-7; no definite D call. This CDR3 has 15 residues. Germline assignment: CDR1 SGDLS and CDR2 YYNGEE. V lost 1 base to trimming and J lost 4 bases, with 15 bases between them. Here the CDR3 DNA reads TGTGCCAGCAGCGTAACCTGGGCCGTCGAGTACGAGCAGTACTTC. It specifies CASSVTWAVEYEQYF.

This clone turned up a few times. The chain recombines TRBV7-2 with TRBJ1-3; 8 bases map to TRBD1. The CDR3 has 16 residues. Germline CDR1 is SGHTA and CDR2 is FQGNSA. The junction had 7 bases not matched to a gene; V was cut back by 5 bases and J by 1 base. CDR3 DNA sequence: TGTGCCAGCAGCGTACAGGGGGGCGGGTCTGGAAACACCATATATTTT. Amino acid sequence: CASSVQGGGSGNTIYF.